A selection of T cell receptor beta chains follows, all from one sample in a study of vaccination and CD4 T cells after COVID-19. No antigen is known for these receptors. One entry per CDR3 protein results from TCRdb running MiXCR on the PCR reads. The profile shows thousands of distinct CDR3 sequences, around half of them singletons. Sequenced: CD4+ T cells from blood, cultured in vitro. The source of these receptors is a human donor in good health. The CDR3 runs from the conserved cysteine through the conserved F or W. Fields, in order: J gene, clone size, CDR3 length, V gene, D gene, CDR3 protein, CDR3 DNA. D genes are given only for firm matches. Clone size is shown for a subset of rows, as once, few, many or a class of expanded clone.

J gene: TRBJ1-1
clone size: few
CDR3 length: 13
V gene: TRBV27
D gene: NA
CDR3 protein: CASSFDRNTEAFF
CDR3 DNA: TGTGCCAGCAGTTTCGACAGAAACACTGAAGCTTTCTTT

J gene: TRBJ1-3
clone size: once
CDR3 length: 16
V gene: TRBV28
D gene: NA
CDR3 protein: CASSVQGLGTGNTIYF
CDR3 DNA: TGTGCCAGCAGTGTTCAGGGATTGGGAACTGGAAACACCATATATTTT

J gene: TRBJ1-2
clone size: NA
CDR3 length: 14
V gene: TRBV6-1
D gene: NA
CDR3 protein: CAIGGGSLYYGYTF
CDR3 DNA: TGTGCCATTGGCGGGGGAAGTCTTTACTATGGCTACACCTTC

J gene: TRBJ2-3
clone size: few
CDR3 length: 15
V gene: TRBV27
D gene: TRBD2
CDR3 protein: CASKTSGLPGDTQYF
CDR3 DNA: TGTGCCAGCAAGACTAGCGGGCTCCCTGGGGATACGCAGTATTTT

J gene: TRBJ1-2
clone size: few
CDR3 length: 14
V gene: TRBV6-1
D gene: NA
CDR3 protein: CASSDGPTNYGYTF
CDR3 DNA: TGTGCCAGCAGTGACGGCCCGACCAACTATGGCTACACCTTC

J gene: TRBJ1-5
clone size: few
CDR3 length: 14
V gene: TRBV7-2
D gene: NA
CDR3 protein: CASNGGYSNQPQHF
CDR3 DNA: TGTGCCAGCAACGGCGGGTATAGCAATCAGCCCCAGCATTTT

J gene: TRBJ2-2
clone size: NA
CDR3 length: 14
V gene: TRBV6-1
D gene: NA
CDR3 protein: CASRFRQNTGELFF
CDR3 DNA: TGTGCCAGCAGGTTTCGGCAAAACACCGGGGAGCTGTTTTTT

J gene: TRBJ1-5
clone size: NA
CDR3 length: 16
V gene: TRBV11-2
D gene: NA
CDR3 protein: CASSSGLGYSNQPQHF
CDR3 DNA: TGTGCCAGCAGCTCCGGGCTGGGGTATAGCAATCAGCCCCAGCATTTT

J gene: TRBJ1-2
clone size: NA
CDR3 length: 12
V gene: TRBV19
D gene: TRBD1
CDR3 protein: CASSTTGFGYTF
CDR3 DNA: TGTGCCAGTAGTACGACAGGGTTTGGCTACACCTTC

J gene: TRBJ2-7
clone size: NA
CDR3 length: 15
V gene: TRBV12-3/TRBV12-4
D gene: NA
CDR3 protein: CASSLAPAGYYEQYF
CDR3 DNA: TGTGCCAGCAGTTTAGCGCCGGCAGGATACTACGAGCAGTACTTC

J gene: TRBJ2-5
clone size: NA
CDR3 length: 13
V gene: TRBV7-9
D gene: NA
CDR3 protein: CASRRTELGTQYF
CDR3 DNA: TGTGCCAGCAGAAGGACGGAATTGGGGACCCAGTACTTC

J gene: TRBJ2-7
clone size: few
CDR3 length: 16
V gene: TRBV19
D gene: NA
CDR3 protein: CASSTKGGIVPYEQYF
CDR3 DNA: TGTGCCAGTAGTACCAAGGGGGGGATCGTGCCGTACGAGCAGTACTTC

J gene: TRBJ1-5
clone size: few
CDR3 length: 13
V gene: TRBV20-1
D gene: TRBD1
CDR3 protein: CSAPQGVNQPQHF
CDR3 DNA: TGCAGTGCGCCACAGGGGGTTAATCAGCCCCAGCATTTT

J gene: TRBJ1-6
clone size: NA
CDR3 length: 19
V gene: TRBV27
D gene: TRBD1
CDR3 protein: CASSLLGQGSTSYNSPLHF
CDR3 DNA: TGTGCCAGCAGTTTGCTGGGACAGGGGTCGACTTCCTATAATTCACCCCTCCACTTT

J gene: TRBJ2-7
clone size: few
CDR3 length: 12
V gene: TRBV6-2/TRBV6-3
D gene: NA
CDR3 protein: CASSNPSGEQYF
CDR3 DNA: TGTGCCAGCAGTAACCCGAGTGGCGAGCAGTACTTC

J gene: TRBJ1-5
clone size: few
CDR3 length: 15
V gene: TRBV12-3/TRBV12-4
D gene: NA
CDR3 protein: CASSSRGIGAQPQHF
CDR3 DNA: TGTGCCAGCAGTTCGAGGGGTATTGGAGCTCAGCCCCAGCATTTT

J gene: TRBJ2-5
clone size: NA
CDR3 length: 13
V gene: TRBV6-1
D gene: NA
CDR3 protein: CASSATTWETQYF
CDR3 DNA: TGTGCCAGCAGTGCGACTACCTGGGAGACCCAGTACTTC

J gene: TRBJ1-1
clone size: NA
CDR3 length: 14
V gene: TRBV19
D gene: NA
CDR3 protein: CASTNSAPAHEAFF
CDR3 DNA: TGTGCCAGTACCAATTCCGCCCCGGCACATGAAGCTTTCTTT

J gene: TRBJ1-1
clone size: NA
CDR3 length: 14
V gene: TRBV2
D gene: NA
CDR3 protein: CASRTGTANTEAFF
CDR3 DNA: TGTGCCAGCAGGACGGGGACGGCGAACACTGAAGCTTTCTTT

J gene: TRBJ1-6
clone size: few
CDR3 length: 14
V gene: TRBV6-5
D gene: NA
CDR3 protein: CASSSNRAKAPLHF
CDR3 DNA: TGTGCCAGCAGTTCCAACCGAGCTAAAGCACCCCTCCACTTT

J gene: TRBJ2-1
clone size: few
CDR3 length: 17
V gene: TRBV7-6
D gene: NA
CDR3 protein: CAPELRGSTSTYNEQFF
CDR3 DNA: TGTGCCCCGGAGCTGAGGGGGAGTACCTCGACCTACAATGAGCAGTTCTTC

J gene: TRBJ2-7
clone size: few
CDR3 length: 14
V gene: TRBV10-3
D gene: TRBD1
CDR3 protein: CAINPGTGGLEQYF
CDR3 DNA: TGTGCCATCAATCCCGGGACAGGGGGCTTGGAGCAGTACTTC

J gene: TRBJ1-3
clone size: NA
CDR3 length: 16
V gene: TRBV7-2
D gene: TRBD1
CDR3 protein: CASSLWDSRSGNTIYF
CDR3 DNA: TGTGCCAGCAGCTTATGGGACAGCCGCTCTGGAAACACCATATATTTC

J gene: TRBJ1-2
clone size: once
CDR3 length: 13
V gene: TRBV25-1
D gene: NA
CDR3 protein: CASSEPRNYGYTF
CDR3 DNA: TGTGCCAGCAGTGAACCGAGGAACTATGGCTACACCTTC

J gene: TRBJ2-7
clone size: NA
CDR3 length: 13
V gene: TRBV2
D gene: NA
CDR3 protein: CASSEESSYEQYF
CDR3 DNA: TGTGCCAGCAGTGAGGAAAGCTCCTACGAGCAGTACTTC

J gene: TRBJ2-4
clone size: medium-sized
CDR3 length: 13
V gene: TRBV27
D gene: NA
CDR3 protein: CASSSDRLGIQYF
CDR3 DNA: TGTGCCAGCAGTTCCGACAGATTGGGCATTCAGTACTTC

J gene: TRBJ2-3
clone size: NA
CDR3 length: 16
V gene: TRBV20-1
D gene: TRBD2
CDR3 protein: CSASSGGAGMTDTQYF
CDR3 DNA: TGCAGTGCCAGTAGCGGGGGGGCTGGAATGACAGATACGCAGTATTTT

J gene: TRBJ2-1
clone size: NA
CDR3 length: 16
V gene: TRBV6-5
D gene: TRBD1
CDR3 protein: CASSSQKGALPSEQFF
CDR3 DNA: TGTGCCAGCAGTTCCCAAAAGGGGGCGCTTCCGTCCGAGCAGTTCTTC

J gene: TRBJ1-3
clone size: NA
CDR3 length: 16
V gene: TRBV10-1
D gene: TRBD1
CDR3 protein: CASSPGRGQPGNTIYF
CDR3 DNA: TGCGCCAGCAGCCCGGGGAGGGGACAGCCTGGAAACACCATATATTTT

J gene: TRBJ1-2
clone size: NA
CDR3 length: 13
V gene: TRBV18
D gene: TRBD1
CDR3 protein: CASSRGTDLRPPF
CDR3 DNA: TGTGCCAGCTCACGGGGGACAGACCTGCGTCCCCCCTTC

J gene: TRBJ2-7
clone size: few
CDR3 length: 14
V gene: TRBV27
D gene: NA
CDR3 protein: CASSFAGTSYEQYF
CDR3 DNA: TGTGCCAGCAGTTTCGCGGGAACCTCCTACGAGCAGTACTTC

J gene: TRBJ2-7
clone size: NA
CDR3 length: 18
V gene: TRBV20-1
D gene: TRBD2
CDR3 protein: CSARENRLAGVASYEQYF
CDR3 DNA: TGCAGTGCTAGAGAAAACCGACTAGCGGGAGTAGCGTCCTACGAGCAGTACTTC

J gene: TRBJ1-2
clone size: NA
CDR3 length: 14
V gene: TRBV4-3
D gene: NA
CDR3 protein: CASSHDRSNYGYTF
CDR3 DNA: TGCGCCAGCAGCCACGACAGGTCCAACTATGGCTACACCTTC

J gene: TRBJ2-3
clone size: NA
CDR3 length: 16
V gene: TRBV7-8
D gene: TRBD1
CDR3 protein: CASSQKRTGGTDTQYF
CDR3 DNA: TGTGCCAGCAGTCAAAAACGGACAGGGGGCACAGATACGCAGTATTTT

J gene: TRBJ2-2
clone size: NA
CDR3 length: 15
V gene: TRBV6-1
D gene: TRBD2
CDR3 protein: CASKRTSGDTGELFF
CDR3 DNA: TGTGCCAGCAAAAGGACTAGCGGCGACACCGGGGAGCTGTTTTTT

J gene: TRBJ2-1
clone size: NA
CDR3 length: 12
V gene: TRBV19
D gene: NA
CDR3 protein: CASSTVLNEQFF
CDR3 DNA: TGTGCCAGTAGTACCGTTTTGAATGAGCAGTTCTTC

J gene: TRBJ2-2
clone size: NA
CDR3 length: 14
V gene: TRBV27
D gene: NA
CDR3 protein: CASRIDLNTGELFF
CDR3 DNA: TGTGCCAGCCGCATCGACTTGAACACCGGGGAGCTGTTTTTT

J gene: TRBJ1-1
clone size: NA
CDR3 length: 12
V gene: TRBV28
D gene: NA
CDR3 protein: CASSRAGTEAFF
CDR3 DNA: TGTGCCAGCAGTAGAGCGGGGACTGAAGCTTTCTTT

J gene: TRBJ1-2
clone size: NA
CDR3 length: 14
V gene: TRBV29-1
D gene: TRBD1
CDR3 protein: CSVTETGGKYGYTF
CDR3 DNA: TGCAGCGTTACCGAGACAGGGGGCAAGTATGGCTACACCTTC

J gene: TRBJ2-7
clone size: once
CDR3 length: 12
V gene: TRBV19
D gene: NA
CDR3 protein: CASSLDNYEQYF
CDR3 DNA: TGTGCCAGTAGTTTAGACAACTACGAGCAGTACTTC

J gene: TRBJ1-6
clone size: NA
CDR3 length: 14
V gene: TRBV27
D gene: NA
CDR3 protein: CASSWTVSNSPLHF
CDR3 DNA: TGTGCCAGCAGTTGGACAGTCTCTAATTCACCCCTCCACTTT

J gene: TRBJ2-3
clone size: NA
CDR3 length: 17
V gene: TRBV7-2
D gene: TRBD2
CDR3 protein: CASSLGWASGVTDTQYF
CDR3 DNA: TGTGCCAGCAGCTTAGGATGGGCTAGCGGGGTCACAGATACGCAGTATTTT